This T cell receptor beta chain stems from a study of PD-1 blockade in classical Hodgkin lymphoma. Study-level information: On a schedule of every 2 weeks, patients received nivolumab 3 mg/kg intravenously. Study-wide results and caveats: Before treatment, complete responders showed about the same diversity as newly diagnosed patients.

With regard to this clone: The target antigen is unknown.

Sample time point: cycle 4 day 1 (C4D1), after six to seven weeks of nivolumab. Every patient relapsed after autologous stem cell transplantation, and brentuximab vedotin exposure varied. The germline V and J ends were trimmed by 1 base and 5 bases, with 8 bases remaining between them. Germline V gene lookup returns CDR1 SGHTA and CDR2 FQGTGA. The CDR3 runs to 13 residues. Some clones are missing from TCRdb's copy, which holds only in-frame ones; the method was immunoSEQ multiplex PCR. The sample shows roughly 100,000 clones, about 92% of them seen only once. The rearrangement links TRBV7-3 to TRBJ2-5; D not resolved. This receptor was identified in a human donor with classical Hodgkin lymphoma. Sample: peripheral blood mononuclear cells (PBMCs), taken before the fourth cycle of nivolumab. The CDR3 DNA follows: TGTGCCAGCAGCTTAAACGGATGGGAGACCCAGTACTTC. It yields the protein CASSLNGWETQYF.